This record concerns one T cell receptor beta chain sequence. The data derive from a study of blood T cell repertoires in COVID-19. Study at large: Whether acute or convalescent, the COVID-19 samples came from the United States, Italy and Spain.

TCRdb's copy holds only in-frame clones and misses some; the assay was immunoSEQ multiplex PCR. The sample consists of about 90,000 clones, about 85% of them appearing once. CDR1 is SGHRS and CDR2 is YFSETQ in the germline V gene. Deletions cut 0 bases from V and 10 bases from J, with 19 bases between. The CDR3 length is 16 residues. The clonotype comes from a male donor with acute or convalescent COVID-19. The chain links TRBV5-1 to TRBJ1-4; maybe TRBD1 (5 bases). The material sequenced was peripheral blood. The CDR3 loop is CASSLDRQEVGGKLFF. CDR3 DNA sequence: TGCGCCAGCAGCTTGGATCGGCAGGAGGTGGGGGGAAAACTGTTTTTT. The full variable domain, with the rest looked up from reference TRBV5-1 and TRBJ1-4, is KAGVTQTPRYLIKTRGQQVTLSCSPISGHRSVSWYQQTPGQGLQFLFEYFSETQRNKGNFPGRFSGRQFSNSRSEMNVSTLELGDSALYLCASSLDRQEVGGKLFFGSGTQLSVL.